This T cell receptor (beta chain) was found in a study of blood T cell repertoires in COVID-19. Study-wide context: There were acute and convalescent COVID-19 samples, and they came from the United States, Italy and Spain. Nucleic acid was either cDNA or gDNA, and it came from T cells, B-cell-depleted T cells, or PBMCs.

TCRdb keeps only in-frame clones here, not all; method: immunoSEQ multiplex PCR. The sample consists of about 230,000 clones, 80% to 90% of them appearing once. The CDR3 has 15 amino acids. Between the trimmed V and J ends, which lost 3 bases and 7 bases, there was a span of 16 bases. CDR1 and CDR2 from the germline V gene are KGHSH and LQKENI. Sequenced material: peripheral blood. The V and J genes are TRBV18 and TRBJ2-1, with D possibly TRBD1 on 8 matching bases. The receptor was derived from a man in his fifties with COVID-19, enrolled during active disease. Here the CDR3 DNA reads TGTGCCAGCTCACCCATCCAACAGGGGGGGAATGAGCAGTTCTTC. Amino acids: CASSPIQQGGNEQFF.